What follows are 13 T cell receptor beta chains derived from one specimen sequenced in a study of response to subunit inactivated influenza vaccine. MiXCR was run by TCRdb on the RT-PCR reads, yielding one entry per CDR3 protein. This sample has a few hundred thousand distinct CDR3 sequences, with around 15% found just once. This sample comprised PBMCs from blood, obtained about 13 days after vaccination. The receptor source for this set is a man aged 45-65 years who received an inactivated influenza vaccine.

The table lists this clonotype with many counts. The J gene is TRBJ2-1, the V gene TRBV29-1, with 10 nucleotides matching TRBD2. The trim removed 4 bases at V and 5 bases at J, leaving 5 bases unmatched. CDR3 size: 14 residues. Per the germline V gene, CDR1 is SQVTM and CDR2 is ANQGSEA. The CDR3 DNA reads as TGCAGCGTTGTGCGACTAGCGGGCCACAATGAGCAGTTCTTC. It yields the protein CSVVRLAGHNEQFF.

V usage is TRBV7-9 and J usage is TRBJ2-1; 9 bases agree with TRBD2. The germline gives CDR1 SEHNR, CDR2 FQNEAQ (reference sequence). The V segment lost 7 bases and the J segment 3 bases; nucleotides outside the gene matches: 10. The length of the CDR3 is 16 residues. The CDR3 sequence is CASTLAAGGSYNEQFF. CDR3 bases: TGTGCCAGCACGCTTGCGGCGGGGGGGAGCTACAATGAGCAGTTCTTC. Full variable domain (missing parts from reference TRBV7-9 and TRBJ2-1): DTGVSQNPRHKITKRGQNVTFRCDPISEHNRLYWYRQTLGQGPEFLTYFQNEAQLEKSRLLSDRFSAERPKGSFSTLEIQRTEQGDSAMYLCASTLAAGGSYNEQFFGPGTRLTVL.

The chain uses TRBV10-3 and TRBJ2-5; no reliable D call. The CDR3 covers 13 residues. CDR1 ENHRY and CDR2 SYGVKD come from the germline V gene. V lost 2 bases and J lost 4, with 8 bases in between. DNA for the CDR3: TGTGCCATCAGTGAGATGGGGATAGAGACCCAGTACTTC. Protein product: CAISEMGIETQYF.

V gene TRBV5-6 combines with J gene TRBJ1-2, with D unclear. Germline V lookup: CDR1 SGHDT, CDR2 YYEEEE. Trimming shortened V by 0 bases and J by 4 bases, and 7 bases separated the two germline ends. This CDR3 region has 13 residues. The CDR3 nucleotides read TGTGCCAGCAGCTTGGGACCGAGCTATGGCTACACCTTC. This codes for CASSLGPSYGYTF.

This clonotype occurred a few times. The rearrangement uses TRBV11-2 and TRBJ2-7, with D perhaps TRBD1 (5 bases). This CDR3 comprises 18 residues. With 7 bases removed from V and 4 bases from J, the gap between germline ends came to 29 bases. The germline CDR1 and CDR2 sequences are SGHAT and FQNNGV. CDR3 in DNA: TGTGCCAGCATCCCCGTCAGGGCGGAGCCCCACCCCCTGTACGAGCAGTACTTC. Protein: CASIPVRAEPHPLYEQYF.

The rearrangement links TRBV7-9 to TRBJ1-6, with D tentatively TRBD1 (5 bases). The V gene lost 4 bases and the J gene lost 15 bases, with 13 bases spanning the gap. This CDR3 is built from 12 residues. CDR1 and CDR2 (germline): SEHNR, FQNEAQ (reference sequence). CDR3 nucleotide sequence: TGTGCCAGCAGCTGGGAGACAGAGTACCTCCACTTT. It specifies CASSWETEYLHF.

This clonotype was detected only a few times. The chain links TRBV6-2 or TRBV6-3 to TRBJ2-1; 11 positions agree with TRBD2. This CDR3 has 16 residues. The J segment lost 4 bases and the V segment lost 2 bases, leaving 4 bases of the junction unmatched. Germline CDR1 and CDR2: MNHEY and SVGEGT. The CDR3 spells CASSYPGLAVYNEQFF. In DNA, the CDR3 is TGTGCCAGCAGTTACCCGGGACTAGCGGTTTACAATGAGCAGTTCTTC.

The chain uses TRBV20-1 and TRBJ2-3, with unresolved D. The germline V and J ends were trimmed by 0 bases and 2 bases, with 12 bases remaining between them. The CDR3 sequence is 15 residues long. The germline gives CDR1 DFQATT, CDR2 SNEGSKA (reference sequence). CDR3 DNA: TGCAGTGCTAGAGATGGTATGGAGTTCACAGATACGCAGTATTTT. Translated, it gives CSARDGMEFTDTQYF.

This chain links TRBV27 with TRBJ2-3, with D possibly matching TRBD2 (6 bases). CDR1 and CDR2 (germline): MNHEY, SMNVEV (reference sequence). V was trimmed by 3 bases and J by 8 bases, leaving 12 bases between them. CDR3 length: 13 residues. The DNA of the CDR3 is TGTGCCAGCAGTTTTAAGGGAGGCGGTACGCAGTATTTT. Translating gives CASSFKGGGTQYF.

This chain links TRBV29-1 with TRBJ2-1; unclear D gene. Between the trimmed V and J ends, which lost 6 bases and 3 bases, there was a span of 12 bases. CDR1 is SQVTM and CDR2 is ANQGSEA in the germline V gene. The CDR3 is 13 residues long. The CDR3 DNA follows: TGCAGCGTACCCGGGCCCAACTACAATGAGCAGTTCTTC. Its translation is CSVPGPNYNEQFF.

This rearrangement joins TRBV9 to TRBJ2-7; 9 nucleotides line up with TRBD2. This CDR3 spans 15 amino acids. The J segment lost 3 bases and the V segment lost 0 bases, leaving 4 bases of the junction unmatched. CDR1 is SGDLS, CDR2 YYNGEE, per germline. CDR3 sequence: CASSVEASGDYEQYF. The CDR3, as DNA: TGTGCCAGCAGCGTAGAAGCTAGCGGGGACTACGAGCAGTACTTC.

J is TRBJ1-1 and V is TRBV7-9; D remains unclear. The CDR3 contains 12 residues. V lost 1 base, J lost 11 bases, and 11 bases lay in between. Per germline, CDR1 SEHNR and CDR2 FQNEAQ (reference sequence). The CDR3 spells CASSLEVRQAFF. The CDR3 nucleotides are TGTGCCAGCAGCTTAGAGGTTCGGCAGGCTTTCTTT.

The rearrangement joins TRBV4-3 to TRBJ2-3, with 8 bases that match TRBD1. This CDR3 is built from 17 residues. Germline loops: CDR1 LGHNA, CDR2 YSLEER. V was clipped by 1 base and J by 0 bases; unmatched bases: 6. CDR3 protein: CASSQADRGGSTDTQYF. In nucleotides, the CDR3 is TGCGCCAGCAGCCAAGCCGACAGGGGTGGGAGCACAGATACGCAGTATTTT.